Below are 2 T cell receptor beta chains sequenced from a single sample in a study of T cell repertoires in cytomegalovirus infection. No antigen has been assigned to these receptors. TCRdb itself ran the reads through MiXCR, one entry per CDR3 protein. The sample lists approximately 990,000 distinct CDR3 sequences, around 30% occurring once. The sequences come from cultured CD8+ T cells from PBMCs, collected from culture after CMV antigen stimulation. These receptor sequences come from a human donor in good health (CMV status not recorded). Some clones in this sample may be carry-over from other donors' samples.

This clonotype was counted a single time. This chain joins TRBV2 and TRBJ1-5, with 9 bases identical to TRBD1. V was clipped by 6 bases and J by 0 bases; unmatched bases: 3. The CDR3 loop spans 15 amino acids. Germline V CDR1 and CDR2: SNHLY, FYNNEI. This CDR3 reads CASRGTGNSNQPQHF. The CDR3 nucleotides read TGTGCCAGCAGGGGGACAGGGAATAGCAATCAGCCCCAGCATTTT.

The genes are TRBV6-2 or TRBV6-3 and TRBJ2-7, with TRBD1 matching over 8 bases. J lost 5 bases, V lost 0 bases, and 3 bases had no gene match. Germline V CDR1 and CDR2: MNHEY, SVGEGT. The CDR3 has 14 residues. The CDR3 is CASSYSHRGNEQYF. Here the CDR3 DNA reads TGTGCCAGCAGTTACTCCCACAGGGGGAACGAGCAGTACTTC.